The 25 T cell receptor beta chains listed next were all sequenced from one sample in a study of regulatory T cells in long-lasting Graves disease. Noted time point: newly diagnosed GD, antithyroid drugs for less than 3 months. The TCR library was made from RNA extracted from PBMCs. The TCR beta library used iRepertoire HTBI primers with Arm-PCR amplification of CDR3. One entry per CDR3 protein results from TCRdb running MiXCR on the multiplex PCR reads. The sample holds some 250,000 distinct CDR3 sequences; over 20% are singletons and the top ten take 11% to 15%. The sample here was peripheral blood mononuclear cells (PBMCs), taken at new diagnosis, from a patient treated with antithyroid drugs. The receptors originated from a female donor with Graves disease.

This clonotype came up many times. The rearrangement uses TRBV18 and TRBJ2-1; D possibly corresponds to TRBD2 (5 bases). The germline V gene encodes CDR1 KGHSH and CDR2 LQKENI. The CDR3 totals 15 residues. The V end was cut by 1 base, the J end by 3 bases, with 10 bases between. DNA for the CDR3: TGTGCCAGCTCACCACTCCTAGCCAGCTACAATGAGCAGTTCTTC. Amino acid sequence: CASSPLLASYNEQFF.

Many counts were recorded for this clonotype. The CDR3 protein is CASRSTGGSNQPQHF. Here the CDR3 DNA reads TGTGCCAGCAGGTCGACAGGGGGTAGCAATCAGCCCCAGCATTTT. This rearrangement joins TRBV5-5 to TRBJ1-5; 9 nucleotides line up with TRBD1. V lost 5 bases and J lost 0; bases outside the gene matches: 3. This CDR3 region has 15 residues. Germline V gives CDR1 SGHKS, CDR2 YYEKEE (reference sequence).

This clonotype was observed a handful of times. This chain connects TRBV27 to TRBJ2-2; 10 bases line up with TRBD1. J lost 7 bases, V lost 4 bases, and 9 bases had no gene match. Germline V gene lookup returns CDR1 MNHEY and CDR2 SMNVEV (reference sequence). The CDR3 is made up of 16 amino acids. CDR3 region: CASSYLGTGVIGELFF. CDR3 coding DNA: TGTGCCAGCAGTTATCTTGGGACAGGGGTTATCGGGGAGCTGTTTTTT.

This clonotype was seen many times. In DNA, the CDR3 is TGTGCCAGCAGCGACAGGGCCGGGGAGCTGTTTTTT. Its translation: CASSDRAGELFF. The rearrangement links TRBV2 to TRBJ2-2; 7 bases line up with TRBD1. There are 12 residues in the CDR3. Trimming removed 6 bases from V and 6 bases from J; junction bases left unmatched: 1. Per the germline V gene, CDR1 is SNHLY and CDR2 is FYNNEI. Filled out from reference TRBV2 and TRBJ2-2, the complete variable domain reads EPEVTQTPSHQVTQMGQEVILRCVPISNHLYFYWYRQILGQKVEFLVSFYNNEISEKSEIFDDQFSVERPDGSNFTLKIRSTKLEDSAMYFCASSDRAGELFFGEGSRLTVL.

This clonotype occurred many times. This chain connects TRBV3-1 to TRBJ2-3; D unresolved. CDR1 LGHDT and CDR2 YNNKEL come from the germline V gene (reference sequence). Trimming cost V 4 bases and J 8 bases, with 13 bases left between them. The CDR3 contains 13 residues. The CDR3 reads CASSPSVVGTQYF. Written as DNA, the CDR3 is TGTGCCAGCAGCCCCTCAGTGGTGGGTACGCAGTATTTT.

This clonotype was recorded a few times. V gene TRBV10-3 combines with J gene TRBJ1-6, with 8 bases identical to TRBD1. Germline trimming cut 6 bases from V and 8 bases from J; bases unmatched to any gene: 3. Germline values: CDR1 ENHRY, CDR2 SYGVKD. This CDR3 contains 13 residues. CDR3 DNA: TGTGCCATCAGGGACAGGGTTGATTCACCCCTCCACTTT. Amino acids: CAIRDRVDSPLHF.

There are many counts of this clonotype. The chain has TRBV11-3 and TRBJ1-1; D ambiguous. Germline CDR1 reads SGHNT; CDR2 reads YENEEA. Trimming pared 5 bases from V and 4 bases from J, leaving 14 bases between. This CDR3 region has 14 residues. CDR3 residues: CASSPTLWSTEAFF. CDR3 in DNA: TGTGCCAGCAGCCCGACGTTGTGGAGCACTGAAGCTTTCTTT.

This clonotype has just a few counts. This clone may be a read error of a much larger clone one base away. The rearrangement joins TRBV5-1 to TRBJ1-3, with 7 positions matching TRBD1. CDR1 is SGHRS, CDR2 YFSETQ, per germline. CDR3 length: 15 amino acids. V lost 3 bases, J lost 2 bases, and 5 bases stayed unmatched. The CDR3 DNA sequence: TGCGCCAGCAGCTCTACAGGGGTACCTGGAAACACCATATATTTT. Its translation: CASSSTGVPGNTIYF.

This clonotype was seen many times. The chain is built from TRBV12-3 or TRBV12-4 and TRBJ2-3; possible D gene TRBD2, 5 bases. This CDR3 contains 14 residues. The V end was cut by 6 bases, the J end by 4 bases, with 14 bases between. The chain's CDR3 is CASRNGEIADTQYF. In DNA form, the CDR3 reads TGTGCCAGCAGGAACGGGGAAATTGCAGATACGCAGTATTTT.

This clonotype was observed many times. This chain links TRBV12-3 or TRBV12-4 with TRBJ2-5; 10 nucleotides align to TRBD1. This CDR3 comprises 15 residues. J lost 4 bases, V lost 3 bases, and 5 bases had no gene match. CDR3 nucleotide sequence: TGTGCCAGCAGTTTTGGGGACAGGGGTGGAGAGACCCAGTACTTC. This translates into CASSFGDRGGETQYF.

This clonotype was recorded at least ten times. V gene TRBV20-1 combines with J gene TRBJ2-3, with D possibly TRBD1 on 5 matching bases. This CDR3 has 15 amino acids. Looked up from germline, CDR1 is DFQATT and CDR2 is SNEGSKA (reference sequence). The V end was cut by 2 bases, the J end by 2 bases, with 14 bases between. CDR3 in DNA: TGCAGTGCTAGAACAGTTACCAGGGACACAGATACGCAGTATTTT. Protein sequence: CSARTVTRDTDTQYF.

This clonotype was seen a few times. The V and J genes are TRBV6-1 and TRBJ1-5; 8 nucleotides agree with TRBD1. This CDR3 region has 14 residues. The germline CDR1 and CDR2 sequences are MNHNS and SASEGT. Unmatched junction bases numbered 5, after V lost 7 bases and J lost 3 bases. CDR3 amino acids: CASTWTGLNQPQHF. As DNA, the CDR3 is TGTGCCAGCACCTGGACAGGGCTCAATCAGCCCCAGCATTTT.

This clonotype was found many times. This rearrangement joins TRBV12-3 or TRBV12-4 to TRBJ1-2, with 7 bases aligning to TRBD1. CDR3 size: 13 residues. V shed 6 bases, J shed 8 bases, and the junction held 9 bases outside the gene matches. CDR3 in DNA: TGTGCCAGCAGGACGACAGGGACGGGCGGCTACACCTTC. Translated, it gives CASRTTGTGGYTF.

Many counts were recorded for this clonotype. V and J are TRBV4-2 and TRBJ2-3; 7 nucleotides align to TRBD2. This CDR3 comprises 16 residues. Germline CDR1 and CDR2: LGHNA and YNFKEQ. Unmatched junction bases numbered 5, after V lost 0 bases and J lost 2 bases. CDR3 sequence (DNA): TGTGCCAGCAGCCAAGAGTCGGGAGGAACCACAGATACGCAGTATTTT. Translated: CASSQESGGTTDTQYF.

This clonotype was counted many times. The chain links TRBV11-2 to TRBJ2-5, with D tentatively TRBD1 or TRBD2 (7 bases each). The CDR3 is 16 amino acids. V lost 5 bases, J lost 4 bases, and 20 bases lay in between. Germline V gene sequence: CDR1 SGHAT, CDR2 FQNNGV. The CDR3 here is CASSHGQAREGETQYF. The CDR3 DNA is TGTGCCAGCAGCCATGGACAGGCGAGGGAGGGAGAGACCCAGTACTTC.

This clonotype was detected only once. The genes are TRBV27 and TRBJ1-6; TRBD1 might be the D (6 bases). The germline V gene encodes CDR1 MNHEY and CDR2 SMNVEV (reference sequence). Trimming pared 5 bases from V and 4 bases from J, leaving 12 bases between. CDR3 size: 15 residues. CDR3 bases: TGTGCCAGCAGTCCGGACAGCGGATATAATTCACCCCTCCACTTT. Amino acid sequence: CASSPDSGYNSPLHF.

In the case of this clonotype: A much larger clone is a single base away; this may be a read error. The chain links TRBV5-5 to TRBJ2-5; no clear D. V lost 3 bases, J lost 0 bases, and 9 bases lay in between. The CDR3 loop spans 14 amino acids. CDR1 SGHKS and CDR2 YYEKEE come from the germline V gene (reference sequence). The CDR3 bases are TGTGCCAGCAGCTCGTGGCGGAACCAAGAGACCCAGTACTTC. Amino acid sequence: CASSSWRNQETQYF.

This clonotype was seen a single time. A much larger clone lies a single base off, so this may be a read error. This chain connects TRBV20-1 to TRBJ2-7, with D maybe TRBD1 (6 bases). Germline CDR1 DFQATT, CDR2 SNEGSKA (reference sequence). The CDR3 totals 14 residues. Trimming took 2 bases from V and 6 from J, leaving 17 bases between them. DNA of the CDR3: TGCAGTGCTAGACCGGACAGTTCCCCCTGCGAGCAGTACTTC. This gives the protein CSARPDSSPCEQYF.

This clonotype was counted at least ten times. The rearrangement joins TRBV12-3 or TRBV12-4 to TRBJ2-3, with 7 bases matching TRBD1. This CDR3 contains 16 residues. After removal of 6 bases from V and 3 bases from J, the junction contained 12 bases not matched to a gene. The DNA for the CDR3 is TGTGCCAGCAGACACGGGTGGCAGGGGGTGACAGATACGCAGTATTTT. The encoded protein is CASRHGWQGVTDTQYF.

Concerning this clonotype itself: Since a much larger clone is just one base distant, this may be a read error. V is TRBV20-1 and J is TRBJ2-1; 12 bases fit TRBD2. This CDR3 region has 14 residues. Germline V CDR1 and CDR2: DFQATT, SNEGSKA (reference sequence). V was clipped by 6 bases and J by 12 bases; unmatched bases: 12. The CDR3 nucleotides read TGCAGTGCGACGACTAGCGGGAGCTCGTATGTGCAGTTCTTC. Amino acids: CSATTSGSSYVQFF.

This clonotype has ten or more counts. The chain uses TRBV10-1 and TRBJ2-5; 10 nucleotides line up with TRBD2. This CDR3 has 16 residues. Germline CDR1 WNHNN, CDR2 SYGVQD (reference sequence). Losses at the gene ends were 2 bases for V and 1 base for J; bases not matched to a gene: 4. The CDR3 DNA follows: TGCGCCAGCAGTGAGGGGATAGCGGGAGGCCAAGAGACCCAGTACTTC. It specifies CASSEGIAGGQETQYF.

This clonotype was recorded at least ten times. The chain employs TRBV5-1 and TRBJ2-5; 7 nucleotides align to TRBD2. V was pared by 9 bases and J by 1 base, with 6 bases of the junction left unmatched. Germline CDR1 reads SGHRS; CDR2 reads YFSETQ. The CDR3 runs 13 residues. CDR3 nucleotides: TGCGCCACTGGGGCGGGGGTCCAAGAGACCCAGTACTTC. Translating it yields CATGAGVQETQYF.

This clonotype has a count of ten or more. The chain carries TRBV20-1 and TRBJ1-2, with D perhaps TRBD1 (5 bases). V was clipped by 6 bases and J by 6 bases, with 14 bases between them. Germline V gene lookup returns CDR1 DFQATT and CDR2 SNEGSKA (reference sequence). The CDR3 length is 12 residues. This CDR3 reads CSATWGGDGYTF. DNA for the CDR3: TGCAGTGCCACATGGGGGGGGGATGGCTACACCTTC.

As to this clonotype: One base separates it from a far larger clone, so it is likely a read error. The V gene is TRBV7-2, the J gene TRBJ2-7, with 7 bases lining up with TRBD2. Germline V CDR1 and CDR2: SGHTA, FQGNSA. This CDR3 region has 18 residues. The V and J ends lost 2 bases and 7 bases, in that order; junction bases with no gene match: 20. The CDR3 spells CASSLTFSGIYSYNEQYF. The DNA for the CDR3 is TGTGCCAGCAGCTTAACCTTCAGCGGGATCTACTCCTACAATGAGCAGTACTTC.

The gene calls are TRBV5-6 and TRBJ2-5; D gene ambiguous. The V end was cut by 0 bases, the J end by 4 bases, with 7 bases between. The CDR3 consists of 13 residues. Germline loops: CDR1 SGHDT, CDR2 YYEEEE. The CDR3 sequence is CASSLVDGETQYF. The CDR3 nucleotides are TGTGCCAGCAGCTTGGTGGATGGAGAGACCCAGTACTTC.